The sequence of this TCR beta chain was determined in a study of shared clonotypes between healthy human individuals. The overall study: The study used three CD4 naive, three CD4 memory, two CD8 naive and one CD8 memory plate per donor. Study-wide results and caveats: Sequencing depth was expected to influence donor clonotype sharing. Sharing across a handful of donors was seen in 4.5% to 5.5% of naive CD4 clonotypes.

Concerning this clone: What it binds is not known. A much larger clone differs from this one at a single base, so this may be a read error.

The assay was run at deep level. Assay: immunoSEQ multiplex PCR; the TCRdb copy retains only in-frame clones and omits some. The sample holds around 2,100,000 clones, roughly 94% seen once. The V gene's germline CDR1 is MDHEN and CDR2 SYDVKM. The CDR3 sequence is 14 residues long. With 3 bases removed from V and 2 bases from J, the gap between germline ends came to 11 bases. CD45RO-negative, CCR7-positively selected cells formed the naive CD8 fraction, excluding terminally differentiated effector memory CD45RA+ cells. Sequencing was carried out using naive CD8+ T cells sorted from blood. This TCR was sampled from a man aged 18 to 30 in good health. The chain has TRBV28 and TRBJ2-7; tentatively, D is TRBD2 (7 bases). CDR3 in amino acids: CASSFGGPPYEQYF. Written as DNA, the CDR3 is TGTGCCAGCAGTTTCGGGGGGCCCCCCTACGAGCAGTACTTC.